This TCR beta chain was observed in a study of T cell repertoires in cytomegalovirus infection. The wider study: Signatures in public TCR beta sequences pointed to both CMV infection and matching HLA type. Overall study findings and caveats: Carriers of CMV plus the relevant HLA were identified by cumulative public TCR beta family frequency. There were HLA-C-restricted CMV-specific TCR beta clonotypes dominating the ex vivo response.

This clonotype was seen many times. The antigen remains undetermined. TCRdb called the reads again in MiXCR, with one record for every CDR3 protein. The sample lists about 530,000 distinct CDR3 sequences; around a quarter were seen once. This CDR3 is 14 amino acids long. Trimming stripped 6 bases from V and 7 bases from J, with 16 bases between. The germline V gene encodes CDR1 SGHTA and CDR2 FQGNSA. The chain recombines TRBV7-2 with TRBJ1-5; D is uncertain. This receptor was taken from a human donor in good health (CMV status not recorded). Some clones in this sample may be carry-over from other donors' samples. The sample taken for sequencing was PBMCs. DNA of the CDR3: TGTGCCAGCAGTCATGGTTTGGGATACCAGCCCCAGCATTTT. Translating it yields CASSHGLGYQPQHF.